This TCR beta chain was profiled in a study of blood T cell repertoires in COVID-19. Study-level background: COVID-19 samples collected from the United States, Italy and Spain covered acute and convalescent phases. T cells, B-cell-depleted T cells, or PBMCs provided the cDNA or gDNA that served as material.

V lost 3 bases, J lost 5 bases, and 10 bases lay in between. The V gene's germline CDR1 is SGHTA and CDR2 FQGNSA. This CDR3 is built from 13 residues. In the study's own analysis: The authors estimated nucleated cell counts from reference gene primer amplification. Produced via immunoSEQ multiplex PCR; TCRdb's table is partial and in-frame only. V and J calls and clone size are those listed in that table; D and trimming were worked out from the DNA. The table includes a few hundred thousand clones, 88% detected once. Sequencing used peripheral blood. The rearrangement links TRBV7-2 to TRBJ2-5; D is ambiguous. The clonotype comes from a woman between 25 and 40 years old with acute or convalescent COVID-19. Here the CDR3 reads CASSFGSRETQYF. DNA for the CDR3: TGTGCCAGCAGCTTCGGTTCCAGGGAGACCCAGTACTTC. The full variable domain, its missing parts supplied by reference TRBV7-2 and TRBJ2-5, is GAGVSQSPSNKVTEKGKDVELRCDPISGHTALYWYRQSLGQGLEFLIYFQGNSAPDKSGLPSDRFSAERTGGSVSTLTIQRTQQEDSAVYLCASSFGSRETQYFGPGTRLLVL.